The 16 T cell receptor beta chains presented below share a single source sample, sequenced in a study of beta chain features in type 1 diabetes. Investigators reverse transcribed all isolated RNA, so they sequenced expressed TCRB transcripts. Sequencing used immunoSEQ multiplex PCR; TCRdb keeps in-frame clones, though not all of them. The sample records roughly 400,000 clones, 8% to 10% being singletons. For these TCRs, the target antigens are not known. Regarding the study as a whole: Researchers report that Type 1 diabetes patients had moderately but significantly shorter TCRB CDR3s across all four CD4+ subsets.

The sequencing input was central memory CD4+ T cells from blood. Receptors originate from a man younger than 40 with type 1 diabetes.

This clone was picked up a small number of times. The CDR3, as DNA: TGTGCCAGCAGCTCACGGACAGTTGAAAAACTGTTTTTT. Residues: CASSSRTVEKLFF. The chain joins TRBV4-2 to TRBJ1-4; a possible D gene is TRBD1 (6 bases). The CDR3 loop spans 13 amino acids. CDR1 and CDR2 (germline): LGHNA, YNFKEQ. Deletions cut 5 bases from V and 7 bases from J, with 11 bases between.

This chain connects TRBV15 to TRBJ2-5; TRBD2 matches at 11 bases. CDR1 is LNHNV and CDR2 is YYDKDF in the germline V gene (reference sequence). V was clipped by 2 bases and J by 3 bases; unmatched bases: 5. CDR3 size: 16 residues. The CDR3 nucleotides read TGTGCCACCAGCAGACCCGGGACTAGCGGAAAAGAGACCCAGTACTTC. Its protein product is CATSRPGTSGKETQYF.

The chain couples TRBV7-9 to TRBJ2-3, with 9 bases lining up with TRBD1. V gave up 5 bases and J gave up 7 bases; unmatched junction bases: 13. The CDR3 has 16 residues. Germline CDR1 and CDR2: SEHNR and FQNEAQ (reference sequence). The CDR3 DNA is TGTGCCAGCAGCCCAGAACCGGGACAGGGAAGGAATACGCAGTATTTT. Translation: CASSPEPGQGRNTQYF.

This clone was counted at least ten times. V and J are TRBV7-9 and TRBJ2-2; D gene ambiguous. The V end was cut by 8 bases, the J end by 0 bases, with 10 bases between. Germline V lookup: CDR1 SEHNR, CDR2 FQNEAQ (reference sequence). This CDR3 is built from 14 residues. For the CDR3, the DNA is TGTGCCAGCGGGCGAGTCGCGAACACCGGGGAGCTGTTTTTT. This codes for CASGRVANTGELFF.

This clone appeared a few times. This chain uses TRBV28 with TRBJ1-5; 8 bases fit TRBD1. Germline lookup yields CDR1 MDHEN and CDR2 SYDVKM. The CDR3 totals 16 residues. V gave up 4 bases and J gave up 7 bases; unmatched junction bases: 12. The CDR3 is CASSSHGQGGGQPQHF. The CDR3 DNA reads TGTGCCAGCAGTTCCCATGGACAGGGTGGGGGACAGCCCCAGCATTTT.

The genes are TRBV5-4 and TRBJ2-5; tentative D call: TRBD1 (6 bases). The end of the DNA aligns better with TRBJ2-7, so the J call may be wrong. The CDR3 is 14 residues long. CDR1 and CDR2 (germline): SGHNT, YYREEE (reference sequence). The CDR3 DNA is TGTGCCAGCAGCTTGGGAGGGGGTATGCGCGAGCAGTACTTC. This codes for CASSLGGGMREQYF.

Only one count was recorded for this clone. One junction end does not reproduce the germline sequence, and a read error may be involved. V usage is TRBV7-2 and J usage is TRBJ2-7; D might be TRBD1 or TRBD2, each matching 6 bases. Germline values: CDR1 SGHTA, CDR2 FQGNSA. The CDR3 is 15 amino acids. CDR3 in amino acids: CASSGGQGAYYGQYF. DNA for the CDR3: TGTGCCAGCAGCGGGGGGCAGGGTGCCTACTACGGGCAGTACTTC. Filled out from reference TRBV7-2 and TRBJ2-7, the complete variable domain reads GAGVSQSPSNKVTEKGKDVELRCDPISGHTALYWYRQSLGQGLEFLIYFQGNSAPDKSGLPSDRFSAERTGGSVSTLTIQRTQQEDSAVYLCASSGGQGAYYGQYFGPGTRLTVT.

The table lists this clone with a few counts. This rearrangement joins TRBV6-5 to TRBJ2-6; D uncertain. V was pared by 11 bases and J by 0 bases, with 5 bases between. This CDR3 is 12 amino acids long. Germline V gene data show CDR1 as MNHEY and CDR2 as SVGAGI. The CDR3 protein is CACNSGANVLTF. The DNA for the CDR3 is TGTGCCTGCAACTCTGGGGCCAACGTCCTGACTTTC.

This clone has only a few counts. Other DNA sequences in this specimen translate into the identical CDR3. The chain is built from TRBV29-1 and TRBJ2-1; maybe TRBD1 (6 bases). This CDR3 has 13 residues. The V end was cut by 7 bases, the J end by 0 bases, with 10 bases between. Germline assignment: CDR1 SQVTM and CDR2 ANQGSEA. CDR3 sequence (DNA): TGCAGCGGGGGACAAAGCTCCTACAATGAGCAGTTCTTC. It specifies CSGGQSSYNEQFF.

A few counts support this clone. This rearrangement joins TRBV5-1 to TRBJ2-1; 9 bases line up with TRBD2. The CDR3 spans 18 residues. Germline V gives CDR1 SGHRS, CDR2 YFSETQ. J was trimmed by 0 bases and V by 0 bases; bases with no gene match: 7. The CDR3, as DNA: TGCGCCAGCAGCTTGGCAGGGCTAGCGGGAAGCTCCTACAATGAGCAGTTCTTC. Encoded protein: CASSLAGLAGSSYNEQFF.

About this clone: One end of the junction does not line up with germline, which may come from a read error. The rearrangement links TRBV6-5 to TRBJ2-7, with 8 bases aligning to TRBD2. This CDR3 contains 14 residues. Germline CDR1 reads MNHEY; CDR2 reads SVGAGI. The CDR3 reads CAISGSGNPYEQYF. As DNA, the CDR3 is TGTGCCATCAGTGGTAGCGGGAACCCCTACGAGCAGTACTTC.

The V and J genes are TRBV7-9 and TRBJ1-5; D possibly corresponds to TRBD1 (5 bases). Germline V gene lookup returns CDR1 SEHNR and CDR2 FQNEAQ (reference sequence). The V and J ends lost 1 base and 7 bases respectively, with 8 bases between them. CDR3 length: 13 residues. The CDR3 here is CASSLEGRQPQHF. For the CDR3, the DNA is TGTGCCAGCAGCTTAGAGGGGAGGCAGCCCCAGCATTTT.

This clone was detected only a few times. CDR3: CASNNRGFADTQYF. As DNA, the CDR3 is TGTGCCAGCAATAACAGGGGGTTCGCAGATACGCAGTATTTT. V and J are TRBV2 and TRBJ2-3; 8 nucleotides line up with TRBD1. Germline CDR1 reads SNHLY; CDR2 reads FYNNEI. The CDR3 totals 14 residues. With 7 bases clipped from V and 4 bases from J, the junction kept 7 bases outside the gene matches.

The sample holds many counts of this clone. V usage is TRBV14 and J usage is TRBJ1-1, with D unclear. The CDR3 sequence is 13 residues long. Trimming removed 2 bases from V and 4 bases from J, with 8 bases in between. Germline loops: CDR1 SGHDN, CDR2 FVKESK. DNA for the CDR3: TGTGCCAGCAGCCAACGGGCCACCACTGAAGCTTTCTTT. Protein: CASSQRATTEAFF.

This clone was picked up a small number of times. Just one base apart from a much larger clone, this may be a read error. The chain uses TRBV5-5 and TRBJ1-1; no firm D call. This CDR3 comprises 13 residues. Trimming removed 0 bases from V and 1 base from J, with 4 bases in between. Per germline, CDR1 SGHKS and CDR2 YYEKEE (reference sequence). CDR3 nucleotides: TGTGCCAGCAGCTTGGGGGCGAACACTGAAGCTTTCTTT. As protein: CASSLGANTEAFF.

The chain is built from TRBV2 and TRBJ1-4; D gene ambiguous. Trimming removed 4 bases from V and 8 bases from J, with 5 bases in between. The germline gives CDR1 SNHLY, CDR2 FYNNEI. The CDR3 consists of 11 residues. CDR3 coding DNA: TGTGCCAGCAGTGCCGTAGAAAAACTGTTTTTT. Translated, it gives CASSAVEKLFF.